This T cell receptor beta chain was sequenced for a study of technical replicates of blood from a handful of donors (dated by TCRdb to about 2017). Library generation was performed with the immunoSEQ multiplex PCR assay. Drawn from immuneACCESS, this table holds only the in-frame rearrangements with V and J called that TCRdb kept. Clones are partly lost; checked studies trace under half to an unresolved V gene and leave the rest unexplained. In this sample the table shows 84,000 or so clones, roughly 94% of which occur a single time. The ten top clones hold less than 0.3% of the sample. The junction shows trimming of 2 bases on V and 2 bases on J, plus 12 bases between the germline ends. The CDR3 goes from the cysteine to the phenylalanine over 15 residues. Only the CDR3 DNA is retained, 45 bases long and in frame from the first base. The germline V gene specifies SGHRS as CDR1 and YFSETQ as CDR2.

Worth noting for this clone: Its antigen remains undetermined. The sample holds no much larger clone one base away, and base qualities are not on file.

The TCR sequence derives from a human donor in good health. The chain is made from TRBV5-1 and TRBJ2-3; no D gene is confidently identified. Sequenced sample: T cells isolated from PBMCs. The CDR3 here reads CASSFGLASTDTQYF. The nucleotide sequence is TGCGCCAGCAGCTTTGGGCTGGCTTCCACAGATACGCAGTATTTT.